This T cell receptor beta chain appears in the sequencing data of a study of blood T cell repertoires in COVID-19. Across the whole study: T cells, B-cell-depleted T cells, or PBMCs provided the cDNA or gDNA that served as material.

Per the original methods: Using reference gene primer amplification, nucleated cell counts were estimated. Profiled with immunoSEQ multiplex PCR; TCRdb holds only in-frame clones, not every one. V and J calls and clone size follow that table, whereas D and trimming were derived from the DNA. This table has about 110,000 clones, 75% to 90% appearing once. Germline V CDR1 and CDR2: KGHDR, SFDVKD. The CDR3 sequence is 16 residues long. Trimming pared 4 bases from V and 7 bases from J, leaving 18 bases between. The chain carries TRBV24-1 and TRBJ1-4; D perhaps matches TRBD1 (5 bases). The sequence came from a woman over 75 with acute or convalescent COVID-19. What was sequenced was peripheral blood. CDR3 sequence (DNA): TGTGCCACCAGTGACCCGGGCCTGGGGCCGAGTGAAAAACTGTTTTTT. Translated: CATSDPGLGPSEKLFF.